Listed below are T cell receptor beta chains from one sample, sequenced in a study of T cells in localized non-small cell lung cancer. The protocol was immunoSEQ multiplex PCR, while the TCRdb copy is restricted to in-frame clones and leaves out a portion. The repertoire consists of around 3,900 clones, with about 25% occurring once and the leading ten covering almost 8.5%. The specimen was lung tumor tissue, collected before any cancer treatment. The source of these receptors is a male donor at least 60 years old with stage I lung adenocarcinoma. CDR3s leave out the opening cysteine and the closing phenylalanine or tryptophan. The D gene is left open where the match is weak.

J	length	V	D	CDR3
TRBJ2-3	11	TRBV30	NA	VGGGVRTDTQY
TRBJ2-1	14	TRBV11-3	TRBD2	ASSLQRGGVVNEQF
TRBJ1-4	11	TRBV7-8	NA	ASSLGANEKLF
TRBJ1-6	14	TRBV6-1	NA	ASSEVRTARNSPLH
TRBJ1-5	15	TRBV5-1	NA	ASSSLVRAESNQPQH
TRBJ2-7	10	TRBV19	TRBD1	ASSRTGYEQY
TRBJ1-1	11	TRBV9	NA	ASSVVEYTEAF
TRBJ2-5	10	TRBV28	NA	ASSLNGETQY
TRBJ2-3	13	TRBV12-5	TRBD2	ASTERGGRSDTQY
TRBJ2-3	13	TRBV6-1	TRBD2	ASSEAGGYADTQY
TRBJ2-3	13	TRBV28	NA	ASSLRGWRTDTQY
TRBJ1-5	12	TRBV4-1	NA	ASSQGSGGQPQH
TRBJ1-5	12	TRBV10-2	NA	ASSESGTGQPQH
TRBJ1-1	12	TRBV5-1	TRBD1	ASSRTGVATEAF
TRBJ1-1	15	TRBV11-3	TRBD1	ASSLGQGNDGNTEAF
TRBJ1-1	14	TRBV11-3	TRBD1	ASSGDLRQGKPEAF
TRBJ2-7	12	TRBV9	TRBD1	ASSFGQGRYEQY
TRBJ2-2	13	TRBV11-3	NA	ASRFGDLNTGELF
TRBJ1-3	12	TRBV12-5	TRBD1	ATAKQGAGNTIY
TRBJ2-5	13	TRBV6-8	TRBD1	ASSEGQAAGETQY
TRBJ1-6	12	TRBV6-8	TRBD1	ASSRQGRGSPLH
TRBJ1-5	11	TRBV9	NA	ASSVDGAQPQH
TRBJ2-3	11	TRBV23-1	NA	ASSQEIPDTQY
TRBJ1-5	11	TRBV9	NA	ASSFGRNQPQH
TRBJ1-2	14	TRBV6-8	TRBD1	ASSRQGKSLLGGYT
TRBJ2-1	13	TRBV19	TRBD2	ASSTSGGLYNEQF
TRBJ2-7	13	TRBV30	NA	AWGRGLFSSYEQY
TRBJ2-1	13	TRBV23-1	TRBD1	ASSQEDRDFDEQF
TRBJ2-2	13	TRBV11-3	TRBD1	ASSHRDRGTGELF
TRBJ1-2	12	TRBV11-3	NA	ASSFLQGRDGYT
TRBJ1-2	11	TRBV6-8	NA	AITGATPGGYT
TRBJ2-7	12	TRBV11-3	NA	ASSLDGDFYEQY
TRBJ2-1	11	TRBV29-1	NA	SALGLFHNEQF
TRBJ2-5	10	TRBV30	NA	AWSVQTETQY
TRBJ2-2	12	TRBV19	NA	ASTDAGSTGELF
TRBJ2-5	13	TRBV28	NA	ASRTRDGPKRTQY
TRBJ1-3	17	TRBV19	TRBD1	ASSMLGDRGGFSGNTIY
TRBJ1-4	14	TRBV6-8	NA	ASSYSGGATNEKLF
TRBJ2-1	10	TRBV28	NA	ASSDRTNEQF